This T cell receptor (beta chain) was sequenced in a study of response to subunit inactivated influenza vaccine. TCRdb ran MiXCR on the RT-PCR reads and lists one entry per CDR3 protein. The sample shows about 570,000 distinct CDR3 sequences, 10% to 12% of them seen only once. V gave up 6 bases and J gave up 4 bases, with 16 bases separating them. The CDR3 is made up of 15 amino acids. The same sample was also studied in work on T cells expressing NK-cell markers. According to that study: What made the TCR beta cDNA was 5'RACE template switching with UMIs. One of the eight sequenced donors was seronegative, whereas the other seven were HCMV-seropositive.

The genes are TRBV12-3 or TRBV12-4 and TRBJ2-1; maybe TRBD2 (5 bases). The specimen was PBMCs from blood, collected on the day of vaccination. This clonotype was obtained from a man between 45 and 60 years old who received an inactivated influenza vaccine. As DNA, the CDR3 is TGTGCCAGCAGCCAGCGGCGGCCTGAATACAATGAGCAGTTCTTC. Protein product: CASSQRRPEYNEQFF.